Following are 16 T cell receptor beta chains from one sample sequenced in a study of circulating CD8 cells and anti-PD-1 response in melanoma (dated by TCRdb to 2020 to 2021). Using a BD FACSAria II cell sorter, four subsets defined by PD-1 and/or TIGIT were sorted out of live CD3+CD8+TCRalphabeta+ cells. The sequencer was a NextSeq 500. TCR libraries were prepared from around 15 ng of total RNA with the QIAseq Immune Repertoire RNA Library Kit, Human TCR Panel. TCRdb trimmed the raw reads at Q25, called clones with MiXCR and kept productive beta chains. Entries are consolidated by CDR3 protein sequence, retaining the most common genes and DNA. The sample yields over 400 distinct CDR3 sequences; roughly 9.2% were counted once. Roughly 45% of the sample lies in the top ten. Sequencing used CD8+ T cells from PBMCs, obtained at baseline or after one month of anti-PD-1 therapy (not recorded which). The receptors here all came from a human donor with melanoma.

Regarding this clonotype: This may come from a read error, since a much larger clone is one base off. The J gene is TRBJ1-3, the V gene TRBV28; D ambiguous. There are 14 residues in the CDR3. The germline V gene has CDR1 MDHEN and CDR2 SYDVKM. Written as DNA, the CDR3 is TGTGCCAGCAATTTACCAGGAACTGGAAACACCATATATTTT. Its translation: CASNLPGTGNTIYF. Using reference TRBV28 and TRBJ1-3 for the parts outside the CDR3, the full variable domain is DVKVTQSSRYLVKRTGEKVFLECVQDMDHENMFWYRQDPGLGLRLIYFSYDVKMKEKGDIPEGYSVSREKKERFSLILESASTNQTSMYLCASNLPGTGNTIYFGEGSWLTVV.

In this sample, this clonotype is large. This sequence joins TRBV5-6 and TRBJ1-5, with 8 bases aligning to TRBD1. CDR3 length equals 14 residues. Germline V gene data show CDR1 as SGHDT and CDR2 as YYEEEE. V trimming: 1 base; J trimming: 7 bases; junction bases outside the gene matches: 4. The CDR3 bases are TGTGCCAGCAGCTTGATTACAGGGGGACAGCCCCAGCATTTT. Protein product: CASSLITGGQPQHF.

By share, this clonotype counts as medium-sized. V is TRBV13 and J is TRBJ2-1; TRBD1 or TRBD2 may be the D gene (5 bases each). Germline V gene lookup returns CDR1 PRHDT and CDR2 FYEKMQ (reference sequence). This CDR3 is built from 13 residues. V dropped 5 bases and J dropped 9 bases, with 14 bases sitting between them. The CDR3 nucleotides are TGTGCCAGCAGCAGCGGCCCTCAGGGTGAGCAGTTCTTC. Translation gives CASSSGPQGEQFF. Based on the CDR3 plus reference TRBV13 and TRBJ2-1, the full variable domain is AAGVIQSPRHLIKEKRETATLKCYPIPRHDTVYWYQQGPGQDPQFLISFYEKMQSDKGSIPDRFSAQQFSDYHSELNMSSLELGDSALYFCASSSGPQGEQFFGPGTRLTVL.

Notes on this clonotype: The conserved phenylalanine or tryptophan is not found at the CDR3 terminus, so this likely reflects a read error. The chain links TRBV7-2 to TRBJ1-5; 7 positions agree with TRBD1. Germline V gene lookup returns CDR1 SGHTA and CDR2 FQGNSA. This CDR3 has 15 residues. The CDR3 sequence is CASGLGRDSPLAQHY. The CDR3, as DNA: TGTGCCAGCGGCTTAGGCCGGGACAGTCCTCTGGCCCAGCATTAT.

This clonotype qualifies as large. This chain connects TRBV4-1 to TRBJ1-4, with TRBD1 as a possible D gene (5 bases). The germline V and J ends were trimmed by 1 base and 5 bases, with 14 bases remaining between them. Germline V gene data show CDR1 as MGHRA and CDR2 as YSYEKL. The CDR3 extends over 16 amino acids. Here the CDR3 DNA reads TGCGCCAGCAGCCAAGTATCGGGGGGGAGGAATGAAAAACTGTTTTTT. It codes for CASSQVSGGRNEKLFF.

By frequency in the sample, this clonotype is large. The gene calls are TRBV27 and TRBJ2-7; D gene uncertain. The V end lost 0 bases, the J end lost 0 bases, and 9 bases lay between the germline ends. The CDR3 has 15 amino acids. The germline gives CDR1 MNHEY, CDR2 SMNVEV (reference sequence). In DNA form, the CDR3 reads TGTGCCAGCAGTTTATCTACAGCCAGCTCCTACGAGCAGTACTTC. It codes for CASSLSTASSYEQYF.

By frequency in the sample, this clonotype is medium-sized. The V gene is TRBV27, the J gene TRBJ2-7, with TRBD1 matching 7 bases. The J segment lost 0 bases and the V segment lost 8 bases, leaving 10 bases of the junction unmatched. The germline CDR1 and CDR2 sequences are MNHEY and SMNVEV (reference sequence). The CDR3 length is 15 residues. DNA for the CDR3: TGTGCCAGCCGCTCCGGGACAGTTAGCTCCTACGAGCAGTACTTC. Its translation is CASRSGTVSSYEQYF.

This clonotype is deemed medium-sized. V and J are TRBV27 and TRBJ1-1, with a tentative D call TRBD1 (5 bases). V lost 6 bases to trimming and J lost 8 bases, with 16 bases between them. Looked up from germline, CDR1 is MNHEY and CDR2 is SMNVEV (reference sequence). The CDR3 runs 13 residues. The CDR3 region is CASRVGQGTEAFF. CDR3 DNA sequence: TGTGCCAGCAGAGTTGGGCAGGGAACCGAAGCTTTCTTT.

By share, this clonotype counts as medium-sized (0.01 to 0.1%). V is TRBV29-1 and J is TRBJ2-5, with 7 bases aligning to TRBD1. Germline V gene data show CDR1 as SQVTM and CDR2 as ANQGSEA. CDR3 size: 12 residues. V was pared by 8 bases and J by 5 bases, with 8 bases of the junction left unmatched. The CDR3 region is CSTRQGRETQYF. The CDR3 nucleotides are TGCAGCACTCGACAGGGCAGGGAGACCCAGTACTTC.

By sample share, this clonotype is large. The chain couples TRBV24-1 to TRBJ2-1; no definite D call. Per germline, CDR1 KGHDR and CDR2 SFDVKD. This CDR3 contains 14 residues. V lost 0 bases and J lost 8, with 10 bases in between. CDR3: CATSDLGDVDEQFF. CDR3 in DNA: TGTGCCACCAGTGATTTGGGCGACGTGGATGAGCAGTTCTTC.

By sample share, this clonotype is large. The V and J genes are TRBV28 and TRBJ2-7; D gene unclear. The ends were cut back, 5 bases at V and 3 bases at J, with 5 bases in the middle. The CDR3 sequence is 11 residues long. In germline, CDR1 is MDHEN, CDR2 SYDVKM. CDR3 nucleotides: TGTGCCAGCAGTAACTACTACGAGCAGTACTTC. It translates to CASSNYYEQYF.

This clonotype is termed large. The V and J genes are TRBV11-2 and TRBJ2-7, with a tentative D call TRBD2 (6 bases). The germline V gene has CDR1 SGHAT and CDR2 FQNNGV. V was cut by 2 bases and J by 1 base, with 21 bases left in between. The CDR3 spans 18 residues. Written as DNA, the CDR3 is TGTGCCAGCAGCTTACCCCTGGGGGGATCGACGAGATCCTACGAGCAGTACTTC. Its protein product is CASSLPLGGSTRSYEQYF.

This clonotype is large by share. The chain has TRBV7-2 and TRBJ2-3; D possibly corresponds to TRBD2 (6 bases). Germline values: CDR1 SGHTA, CDR2 FQGNSA. The CDR3 loop spans 15 amino acids. V lost 5 bases to trimming and J lost 1 base, with 13 bases between them. CDR3 region: CASSRRRDRTDTQYF. CDR3 coding DNA: TGTGCCAGCAGCCGCAGGAGGGACCGCACAGATACGCAGTATTTT. Full variable domain (rest looked up from reference TRBV7-2 and TRBJ2-3): GAGVSQSPSNKVTEKGKDVELRCDPISGHTALYWYRQSLGQGLEFLIYFQGNSAPDKSGLPSDRFSAERTGGSVSTLTIQRTQQEDSAVYLCASSRRRDRTDTQYFGPGTRLTVL.

This clonotype is classed as medium-sized (0.01 to 0.1%). The rearrangement uses TRBV9 and TRBJ1-3; D uncertain. The germline CDR1 and CDR2 sequences are SGDLS and YYNGEE. This CDR3 spans 15 amino acids. The V and J ends lost 1 base and 0 bases respectively, with 8 bases between them. The CDR3: CASSVTGSSGNTIYF. The CDR3 bases are TGTGCCAGCAGCGTAACCGGGAGCTCTGGAAACACCATATATTTT.

By share, this clonotype counts as medium-sized. CDR3 nucleotide sequence: TGTGCCAGCAGCTCAAGCTTTGACGGCTACACCTTC. Amino acid sequence: CASSSSFDGYTF. The chain has TRBV12-3 or TRBV12-4 and TRBJ1-2, with D unclear. The CDR3 spans 12 residues. Trimming pared 6 bases from V and 8 bases from J, leaving 13 bases between.

This chain connects TRBV9 to TRBJ2-1; 7 positions match TRBD2. The CDR3 is made up of 12 amino acids. Trimming cost V 7 bases and J 10 bases; bases outside gene matches: 8. CDR1 SGDLS and CDR2 YYNGEE come from the germline V gene. The CDR3 spells CASGPGGSEQFF. The CDR3 nucleotides read TGTGCCAGCGGTCCGGGAGGCAGCGAGCAGTTCTTC. Full variable domain (missing parts from reference TRBV9 and TRBJ2-1): DSGVTQTPKHLITATGQRVTLRCSPRSGDLSVYWYQQSLDQGLQFLIQYYNGEERAKGNILERFSAQQFPDLHSELNLSSLELGDSALYFCASGPGGSEQFFGPGTRLTVL.